This record concerns one T cell receptor (beta chain) sequence. Its antigen is still unknown. The sample comes from a study of cytomegalovirus exposure and HLA in healthy donors. The study's findings and limits: For cytomegalovirus status, the classifier reportedly gave diagnoses with high specificity and sensitivity. Analysis was carried out at a later point, and it linked a missense DCLRE1C variant to TCR beta V- and J-gene trimming. The listing of 150 to 200 TCR beta chains classed them as cytomegalovirus-associated.

V dropped 1 base and J dropped 5; count of bases not matched to a gene: 3. This CDR3 is 15 amino acids long. CDR1 is MGHRA and CDR2 is YSYEKL in the germline V gene. The PCR was carried out with 60 Vbeta primers and 13 Jbeta primers. The protocol was immunoSEQ multiplex PCR, while the TCRdb copy is restricted to in-frame clones and leaves out a portion. This table holds 150,000 or so clones, about two thirds found once. This chain joins TRBV4-1 and TRBJ1-5; TRBD1 agrees at 9 bases. The sample taken for sequencing was PBMCs. This clonotype was sampled from a woman aged 18 to 35 in good health and CMV-seronegative. The CDR3 nucleotides are TGCGCCAGCAGCCAAGCTACAGGGGGCTATCAGCCCCAGCATTTT. Protein: CASSQATGGYQPQHF.